The present T cell receptor beta chain was sequenced within a study of cytomegalovirus exposure and HLA in healthy donors. On this clone: Antigen unknown. Germline is not matched at one junction end, which may reflect a read error.

Germline CDR1 reads SEHNR; CDR2 reads FQNEAQ (reference sequence). CDR3 length: 12 residues. Primers for the PCR totalled 60 Vbeta and 13 Jbeta. The repertoire was sequenced with immunoSEQ multiplex PCR; TCRdb's copy has only in-frame clones and lacks some. The sample lists approximately 100,000 clones; approximately 76% were seen once. Study observations and caveats: Presence/absence results assume similar sequencing depth per donor, which may not hold. Later work found most CMV-associated TCR beta chains apparently HLA-restricted. It was only CMV serostatus that was available as immune exposure information.

The rearrangement joins TRBV7-9 to TRBJ2-7; D is perhaps TRBD2 (7 bases). Sequencing input: PBMCs. This receptor was obtained from a man aged 35 to 55 in good health and CMV-seronegative. The CDR3 DNA is TGTTCCAGCAGCTTAGGGGGGGGCGAGCAGTACTTC. It translates to CSSSLGGGEQYF. Based on the CDR3 plus reference TRBV7-9 and TRBJ2-7, the full variable domain is DTGVSQNPRHKITKRGQNVTFRCDPISEHNRLYWYRQTLGQGPEFLTYFQNEAQLEKSRLLSDRFSAERPKGSFSTLEIQRTEQGDSAMYLCSSSLGGGEQYFGPGTRLTVT.